These 16 T cell receptor beta chains came from one sample sequenced in a study of early T cells in non-severe SARS-CoV-2 infection. TCRdb reprocessed the 5' RACE reads via MiXCR and lists one record per CDR3 protein. The sample lists just over 95,000 distinct CDR3 sequences; 11% were seen once. The material sequenced was whole blood, taken at baseline. These receptors came from an adult who was a healthcare worker with PCR-confirmed SARS-CoV-2 infection or an uninfected control (not recorded which).

This clonotype turned up a few times. This sequence joins TRBV19 and TRBJ2-3, with D tentatively TRBD2 (6 bases). CDR1 and CDR2 (germline): LNHDA, SQIVND (reference sequence). The CDR3 runs 16 residues. V was shortened by 3 bases and J by 0 bases, with 13 bases between the two germline ends. Written as DNA, the CDR3 is TGTGCCAGTAGTATTTCGTTCGGGACTAGCACAGATACGCAGTATTTT. Translation: CASSISFGTSTDTQYF.

The chain couples TRBV4-3 to TRBJ2-7; D is undetermined. Germline values: CDR1 LGHNA, CDR2 YSLEER. V shed 0 bases and J shed 2 bases, with 8 bases lying between them. This CDR3 contains 14 residues. CDR3 sequence reads: CASSQEAFTYEQYF. For the CDR3, the DNA is TGCGCCAGCAGCCAAGAGGCGTTTACCTACGAGCAGTACTTC.

This clonotype came up a few times. The CDR3 loop is CASSPMPGLDGDTDTQYF. The CDR3 nucleotides read TGTGCCAGCAGCCCGATGCCGGGACTAGATGGAGACACAGATACGCAGTATTTT. This chain links TRBV7-2 with TRBJ2-3; 8 bases fit TRBD2. Unmatched junction bases numbered 15, after V lost 5 bases and J lost 2 bases. This CDR3 spans 18 amino acids. Germline V gene sequence: CDR1 SGHTA, CDR2 FQGNSA.

This sequence joins TRBV20-1 and TRBJ2-3; D ambiguous. The V gene's germline CDR1 is DFQATT and CDR2 SNEGSKA (reference sequence). The CDR3 extends over 11 amino acids. Trimming pared 3 bases from V and 5 bases from J, leaving 6 bases between. The CDR3 coding sequence is TGCAGTGCTAGTTCCGGAGATACGCAGTATTTT. This sequence encodes CSASSGDTQYF.

The chain couples TRBV7-9 to TRBJ2-1; a weak D match, TRBD2 (6 bases). Germline CDR1 and CDR2: SEHNR and FQNEAQ (reference sequence). V gave up 8 bases and J gave up 5 bases, with 22 bases separating them. The CDR3 totals 16 residues. CDR3 sequence: CASLPSQYAGHNEQFF. The CDR3 DNA sequence: TGTGCCAGCCTACCCTCTCAGTATGCGGGGCACAATGAGCAGTTCTTC.

This clonotype has a handful of counts. V gene TRBV12-3 or TRBV12-4 combines with J gene TRBJ1-1, with D possibly matching TRBD1 (6 bases). This CDR3 is 14 amino acids long. The ends were cut back, 8 bases at V and 4 bases at J, with 17 bases in the middle. The CDR3, as DNA: TGTGCCAGCCAAGGGGGGGGCTTGAGCACTGAAGCTTTCTTT. Its translation: CASQGGGLSTEAFF.

The chain recombines TRBV5-8 with TRBJ1-2; D is ambiguous. Germline CDR1 SGHTS, CDR2 YDEGEE. CDR3 length: 13 amino acids. Trimming removed 2 bases at V and 4 bases at J, with 9 bases between. CDR3 residues: CASSFDGLYGYTF. The CDR3 coding sequence is TGTGCCAGCAGCTTCGACGGGCTCTATGGCTACACCTTC.

This clonotype was seen ten or more times. The rearrangement joins TRBV6-6 to TRBJ2-3; no firm D call. V lost 2 bases and J lost 0, with 6 bases in between. This CDR3 comprises 14 residues. The germline V gene encodes CDR1 MNHNY and CDR2 SVGAGI (reference sequence). CDR3 nucleotides: TGTGCCAGCAGTTACGGCAGGAGCACAGATACGCAGTATTTT. Translating gives CASSYGRSTDTQYF.

The rearrangement uses TRBV6-5 and TRBJ2-5, with D unresolved. The CDR3 totals 13 residues. Germline loops: CDR1 MNHEY, CDR2 SVGAGI. V dropped 5 bases and J dropped 5 bases, with 12 bases sitting between them. CDR3 bases: TGTGCCAGCAGTGGGGTCCCCCCCGAGACCCAGTACTTC. It translates to CASSGVPPETQYF.

This clonotype was seen repeatedly, ten times or more. The chain links TRBV6-4 to TRBJ2-1, with 7 bases that match TRBD2. Germline CDR1 MRHNA, CDR2 SNTAGT. The junction had 4 bases not matched to a gene; V was cut back by 1 base and J by 4 bases. The CDR3 consists of 15 residues. CDR3 loop: CASSDYASGYNEQFF. The CDR3 DNA reads TGTGCCAGCAGTGACTATGCTAGCGGATACAATGAGCAGTTCTTC.

This clonotype was counted many times. The CDR3 region is CASSQGQTKNIQYF. The CDR3 nucleotides are TGCGCCAGCAGCCAGGGACAGACAAAAAACATTCAGTACTTC. The rearrangement links TRBV5-1 to TRBJ2-4, with 7 bases matching TRBD1. Per germline, CDR1 SGHRS and CDR2 YFSETQ. Germline trimming cut 4 bases from V and 4 bases from J; bases unmatched to any gene: 5. The CDR3 sequence is 14 residues long.

In its sample, this clonotype was seen a few times. V is TRBV5-1 and J is TRBJ2-3; 7 bases map to TRBD2. V dropped 0 bases and J dropped 2; count of bases not matched to a gene: 6. The germline V gene has CDR1 SGHRS and CDR2 YFSETQ. CDR3 length equals 16 residues. The CDR3 region has the DNA TGCGCCAGCAGCTTGGCCGCAAGCGGGGCCACAGATACGCAGTATTTT. It specifies CASSLAASGATDTQYF.

This clonotype was counted ten times or more. This sequence joins TRBV29-1 and TRBJ2-1, with D hard to call. Germline CDR1 is SQVTM and CDR2 is ANQGSEA. V gave up 6 bases and J gave up 5 bases, with 14 bases separating them. This CDR3 has 13 amino acids. The CDR3 loop reads CSVAVVTNNEQFF. In DNA form, the CDR3 reads TGCAGCGTAGCCGTCGTGACAAACAATGAGCAGTTCTTC.

The V gene is TRBV5-5, the J gene TRBJ2-3; no reliable D call. The CDR3 has 15 amino acids. The V end was cut by 1 base, the J end by 3 bases, with 12 bases between. Per the germline V gene, CDR1 is SGHKS and CDR2 is YYEKEE (reference sequence). In DNA, the CDR3 is TGTGCCAGCAGCTTGTATGAGAGTGAGACAGATACGCAGTATTTT. It is translated as CASSLYESETDTQYF.

The chain employs TRBV6-2 or TRBV6-3 and TRBJ1-1; tentatively, D is TRBD1 (5 bases). Germline V gene sequence: CDR1 MNHEY, CDR2 SVGEGT. This CDR3 contains 17 residues. Between the trimmed V and J ends, which lost 7 bases and 0 bases, there was a span of 21 bases. The CDR3 spells CASTYGGGFNLNTEAFF. CDR3 coding DNA: TGTGCCAGCACCTACGGGGGGGGATTCAACCTGAACACTGAAGCTTTCTTT.

This sequence joins TRBV7-2 and TRBJ2-1; 10 bases are a match to TRBD2. CDR3 length: 16 residues. Germline loops: CDR1 SGHTA, CDR2 FQGNSA. The V and J ends lost 5 bases and 4 bases, in that order; junction bases with no gene match: 8. CDR3: CASSLRTSGIYNEQFF. CDR3 in DNA: TGTGCCAGCAGCCTCCGGACTAGCGGAATATACAATGAGCAGTTCTTC. Complete variable domain (other parts from reference TRBV7-2 and TRBJ2-1): GAGVSQSPSNKVTEKGKDVELRCDPISGHTALYWYRQSLGQGLEFLIYFQGNSAPDKSGLPSDRFSAERTGGSVSTLTIQRTQQEDSAVYLCASSLRTSGIYNEQFFGPGTRLTVL.